The present T cell receptor (beta chain) was sequenced within a study of T cell responses to AZD1222 COVID-19 vaccine. With 2 bases removed from V and 5 bases from J, the gap between germline ends came to 7 bases. The CDR3 is made up of 12 amino acids. Germline CDR1 KGHSH, CDR2 LQKENI. For this clone: Its antigen remains unidentified.

Produced via immunoSEQ multiplex PCR; TCRdb's table is partial and in-frame only. The table includes more than 140,000 clones, around 89% detected once. Study-level findings and limits: At baseline, just six or seven AZD1222 recipients tested seropositive.

The material sequenced was peripheral blood, taken on day 0 of MenACWY control vaccination. V and J are TRBV18 and TRBJ2-7; D may be TRBD2 (5 bases). This TCR derives from an adult in good health. Written as DNA, the CDR3 is TGTGCCAGCTCACCAGTCGGGAACGAGCAGTACTTC. It is translated as CASSPVGNEQYF.